A selection of T cell receptor beta chains follows, all from one sample in a study of blood T cell repertoires in COVID-19. Data came from immunoSEQ multiplex PCR; TCRdb stores just in-frame clones and leaves some out. Found here are about 74,000 clones, roughly three quarters of them singletons; the top ten hold roughly 21%. Specimen: peripheral blood. The receptors derive from a man aged 65 to 85 with acute or convalescent COVID-19. Both conserved end residues are part of each CDR3. The D gene is left open where the match is weak. A row's size may be missing; if present it is once, few, many or a size class.

clone_size	j_call	v_call	d_call	cdr3_nt	cdr3_aa
NA	TRBJ1-5	TRBV6-2/TRBV6-3	TRBD1	TGTGCCAGCAGCTTCAGGGGGCTGAACAATCAGCCCCAGCATTTT	CASSFRGLNNQPQHF
NA	TRBJ2-1	TRBV5-1	TRBD2	TGCGCCAGCAGCTTCCTAGCGGAGGCAGGGAATGAGCAGTTCTTC	CASSFLAEAGNEQFF
NA	TRBJ1-1	TRBV9	TRBD1	TGTGCCAGCAGCCCCCAGACAGGGATGAACACTGAAGCTTTCTTT	CASSPQTGMNTEAFF
NA	TRBJ1-2	TRBV7-9	TRBD1	TGTGCCAGCAGCCAGGGACAGGGGGCTAACTATGGCTACACCTTC	CASSQGQGANYGYTF
once	TRBJ2-1	TRBV4-2	TRBD2	TGTGCCAGCAGCCAAGATGGCCTAGCGGGTGGTTTGTCGAAGAATGAGCAGTTCTTC	CASSQDGLAGGLSKNEQFF
few	TRBJ2-1	TRBV15	TRBD2	TGTGCCACCAGCAGTTGGACTAGTCGGATGGAGTTCTTC	CATSSWTSRMEFF
few	TRBJ2-2	TRBV5-1	TRBD1	TGCGCCAGCAGCGACCGGACAGGGGACACCGGGGAGCTGTTTTTT	CASSDRTGDTGELFF
few	TRBJ2-5	TRBV19	NA	TGTGCCAGTAGGAGTGGAAGGGGAGGAGAGACCCAGTACTTC	CASRSGRGGETQYF
NA	TRBJ2-7	TRBV24-1	NA	TGTGCCACCAGTGATTCCGGGGTATCCTACGAGCAGTACTTC	CATSDSGVSYEQYF
NA	TRBJ2-1	TRBV21-1	NA	TGTGCCAGCAGCCCCCCAGGGGGCGCGAAGATAAATGAGCAGTTCTTC	CASSPPGGAKINEQFF
NA	TRBJ1-1	TRBV7-3	TRBD1	TGTGCCAGCAGCCCCCTGGCGGGACAGGGAGTTTTCTTT	CASSPLAGQGVFF
NA	TRBJ2-7	TRBV11-2	TRBD2	TGTGCCAGCAGATATACCGGGACTAGCATAAATCCCTACGAGCAGTACTTC	CASRYTGTSINPYEQYF
few	TRBJ2-7	TRBV7-6	TRBD2	TGTGCCAGCAGCTCGCCCGGGACAGGCTACCGACTAGCGGGAGGGCCGAACTACGAGCAGTACTTC	CASSSPGTGYRLAGGPNYEQYF
NA	TRBJ2-1	TRBV28	NA	TGTGCCAGCAGTTTATTCTGGCTCTCCTCTTCTAGTGAGCAGTTCTTC	CASSLFWLSSSSEQFF
NA	TRBJ2-7	TRBV10-2	TRBD1	TGCGCCAGCAGTGAGTCTGGACAGGCGTACTTCTACGAGCAGTACTTC	CASSESGQAYFYEQYF
few	TRBJ2-7	TRBV10-3	NA	TGTGCCATCAGAGGGGGGGACGAGCAGTACTTC	CAIRGGDEQYF
NA	TRBJ1-5	TRBV2	TRBD1	TGTGCCAGCAATACCGGGACAGGGAATCAGCCCCAGCATTTT	CASNTGTGNQPQHF
NA	TRBJ2-1	TRBV6-6	TRBD2	TGTGCCAGCCGTCGACTAGCGGGAGGAGGTAATGAGCAGTTCTTC	CASRRLAGGGNEQFF
NA	TRBJ2-7	TRBV28	TRBD2	TGTGCCAGCAGTTCCAGCGGGAGCATAACCTACGAGCAGTACTTC	CASSSSGSITYEQYF
NA	TRBJ2-1	TRBV10-2	NA	TGCGCCAGCACTTCCTACAATGAGCAGTTCTTC	CASTSYNEQFF